This T cell receptor beta chain is drawn from a study of blood T cells in healthy people across ages. The authors ran a second PCR of roughly 6 to 12 cycles using a sample-barcoded 5' primer and a J-beta primer mix. TCRdb itself ran the 5' RACE reads through MiXCR, one entry per CDR3 protein. The repertoire includes roughly 1.4 million distinct CDR3 sequences, 59% of them detected once, and over 5.5% sits in the top ten. The sample taken for sequencing was blood. This receptor was identified in a man between 18 and 29 years old in good health.

In DNA, the CDR3 is TGTGCCAGCAGTTCAATCCGGGACATTCTAGATACGCAGTATTTT. It is translated as CASSSIRDILDTQYF. The J gene is TRBJ2-3, the V gene TRBV6-5, with a possible D match to TRBD1 (6 bases). This CDR3 comprises 15 residues. Germline values: CDR1 MNHEY, CDR2 SVGAGI. V was shortened by 4 bases and J by 5 bases, with 16 bases between the two germline ends.